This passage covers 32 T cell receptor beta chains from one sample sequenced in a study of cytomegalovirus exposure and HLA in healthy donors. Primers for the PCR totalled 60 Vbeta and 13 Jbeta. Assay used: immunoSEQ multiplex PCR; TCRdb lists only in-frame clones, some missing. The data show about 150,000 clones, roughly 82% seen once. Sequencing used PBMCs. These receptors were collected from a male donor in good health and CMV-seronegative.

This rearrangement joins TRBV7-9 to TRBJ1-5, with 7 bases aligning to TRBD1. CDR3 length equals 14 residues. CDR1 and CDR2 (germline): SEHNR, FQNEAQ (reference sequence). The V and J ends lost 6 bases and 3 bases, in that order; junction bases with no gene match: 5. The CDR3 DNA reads TGTGCCAGCAGTCGACAGGGCCCCAATCAGCCCCAGCATTTT. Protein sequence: CASSRQGPNQPQHF.

The chain's CDR3 is CASSIDRGTGQGRAEAFF. In DNA form, the CDR3 reads TGTGCCAGTAGTATAGATCGGGGGACGGGACAGGGAAGGGCTGAAGCTTTCTTT. The gene calls are TRBV19 and TRBJ1-1; the match to TRBD1 covers 9 bases. CDR1 and CDR2 (germline): LNHDA, SQIVND (reference sequence). CDR3 size: 18 residues. Trimming cost V 0 bases and J 6 bases; bases outside gene matches: 14.

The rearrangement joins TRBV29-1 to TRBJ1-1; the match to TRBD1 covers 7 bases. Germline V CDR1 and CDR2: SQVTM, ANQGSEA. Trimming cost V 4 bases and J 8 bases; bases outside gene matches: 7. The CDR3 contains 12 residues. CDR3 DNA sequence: TGCAGCGTTGGATGGACAGGAGCCGAAGCTTTCTTT. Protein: CSVGWTGAEAFF.

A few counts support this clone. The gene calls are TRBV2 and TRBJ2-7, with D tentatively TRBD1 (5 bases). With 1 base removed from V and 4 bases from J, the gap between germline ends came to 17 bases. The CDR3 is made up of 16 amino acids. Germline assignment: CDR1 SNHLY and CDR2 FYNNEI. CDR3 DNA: TGTGCCAGCAGTGAAGACCGGCCAGCCGCAGGGTACGAGCAGTACTTC. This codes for CASSEDRPAAGYEQYF.

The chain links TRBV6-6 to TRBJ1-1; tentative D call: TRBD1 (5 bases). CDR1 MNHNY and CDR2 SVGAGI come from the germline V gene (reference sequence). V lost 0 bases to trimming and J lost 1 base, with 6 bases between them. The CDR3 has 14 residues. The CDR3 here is CASSYSGANTEAFF. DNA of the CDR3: TGTGCCAGCAGTTACTCAGGGGCGAACACTGAAGCTTTCTTT.

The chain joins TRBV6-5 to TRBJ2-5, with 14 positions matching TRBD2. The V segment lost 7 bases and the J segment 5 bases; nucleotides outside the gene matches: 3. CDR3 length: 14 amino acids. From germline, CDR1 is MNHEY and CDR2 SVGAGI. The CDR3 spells CASTRTSGRETQYF. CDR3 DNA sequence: TGTGCCAGCACCCGGACTAGCGGGAGGGAGACCCAGTACTTC.

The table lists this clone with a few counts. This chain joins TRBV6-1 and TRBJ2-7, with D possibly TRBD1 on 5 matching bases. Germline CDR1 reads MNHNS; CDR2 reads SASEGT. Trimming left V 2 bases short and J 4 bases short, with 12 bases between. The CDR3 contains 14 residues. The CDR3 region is CASSEWGSQYEQYF. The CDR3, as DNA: TGTGCCAGCAGTGAATGGGGCAGCCAATACGAGCAGTACTTC.

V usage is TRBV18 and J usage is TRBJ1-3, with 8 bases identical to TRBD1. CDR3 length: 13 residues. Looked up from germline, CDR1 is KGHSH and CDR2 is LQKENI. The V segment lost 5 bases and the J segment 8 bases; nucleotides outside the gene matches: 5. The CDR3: CASSMDREDTIYF. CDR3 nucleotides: TGTGCCAGCTCAATGGACAGGGAGGACACCATATATTTT.

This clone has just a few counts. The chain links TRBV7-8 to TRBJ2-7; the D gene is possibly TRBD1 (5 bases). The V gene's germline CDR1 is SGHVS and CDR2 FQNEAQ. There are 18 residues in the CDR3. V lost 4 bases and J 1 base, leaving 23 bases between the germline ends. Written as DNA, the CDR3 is TGTGCCAGCAGCTCACCCAGGGTGAGCCCCGCAGGGTCCTACGAGCAGTACTTC. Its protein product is CASSSPRVSPAGSYEQYF.

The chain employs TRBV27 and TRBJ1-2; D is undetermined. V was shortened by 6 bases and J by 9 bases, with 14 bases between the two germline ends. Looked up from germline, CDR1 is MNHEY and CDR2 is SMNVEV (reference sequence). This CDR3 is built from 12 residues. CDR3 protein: CASRERERSYTF. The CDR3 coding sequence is TGTGCCAGCAGGGAGCGGGAAAGAAGCTACACCTTC.

The CDR3 reads CASSSTGGNEKLFF. In DNA, the CDR3 is TGTGCCAGCAGCTCGACAGGGGGGAATGAAAAACTGTTTTTT. This chain uses TRBV6-6 with TRBJ1-4; 9 bases align to TRBD1. Germline V gene lookup returns CDR1 MNHNY and CDR2 SVGAGI (reference sequence). After removal of 6 bases from V and 5 bases from J, the junction contained 4 bases not matched to a gene. This CDR3 contains 14 residues.

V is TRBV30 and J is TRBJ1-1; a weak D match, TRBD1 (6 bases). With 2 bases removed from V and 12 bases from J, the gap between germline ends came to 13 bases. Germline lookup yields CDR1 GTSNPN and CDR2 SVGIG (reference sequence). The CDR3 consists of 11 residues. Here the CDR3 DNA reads TGTGCCTGGAGTCAAATCAGGGGAACTTTCTTT. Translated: CAWSQIRGTFF. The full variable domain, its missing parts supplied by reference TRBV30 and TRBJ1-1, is SQTIHQWPATLVQPVGSPLSLECTVEGTSNPNLYWYRQAAGRGLQLLFYSVGIGQISSEVPQNLSASRPQDRQFILSSKKLLLSDSGFYLCAWSQIRGTFFGQGTRLTVV.

CDR3 coding DNA: TGTGCCAGCAGCGGTCAGGGGACCTACGAGCAGTACTTC. This gives the protein CASSGQGTYEQYF. The rearrangement uses TRBV7-2 and TRBJ2-7, with D possibly TRBD1 on 6 matching bases. The germline V gene has CDR1 SGHTA and CDR2 FQGNSA. The CDR3 loop spans 13 amino acids. Trimming removed 5 bases at V and 2 bases at J, with 10 bases between.

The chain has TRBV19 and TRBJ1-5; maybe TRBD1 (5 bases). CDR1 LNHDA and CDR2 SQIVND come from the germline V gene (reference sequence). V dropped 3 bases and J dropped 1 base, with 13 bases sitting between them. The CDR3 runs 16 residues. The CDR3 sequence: CASSIWGSSSNQPQHF. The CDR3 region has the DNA TGTGCCAGTAGTATTTGGGGCTCGAGCAGCAATCAGCCCCAGCATTTT.

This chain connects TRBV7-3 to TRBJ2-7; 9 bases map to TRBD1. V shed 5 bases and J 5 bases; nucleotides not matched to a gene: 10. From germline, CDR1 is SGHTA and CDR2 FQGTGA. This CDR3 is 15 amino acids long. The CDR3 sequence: CASSLSGDRVHEQYF. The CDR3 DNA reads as TGTGCCAGCAGCCTCTCGGGGGACAGGGTCCACGAGCAGTACTTC.

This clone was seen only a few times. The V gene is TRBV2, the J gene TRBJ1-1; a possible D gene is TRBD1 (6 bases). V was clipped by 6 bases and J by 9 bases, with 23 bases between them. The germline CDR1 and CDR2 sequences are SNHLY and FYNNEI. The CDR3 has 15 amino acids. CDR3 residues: CASRLLGRRQGKAFF. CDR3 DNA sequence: TGTGCCAGCAGATTATTGGGACGGCGGCAGGGGAAAGCTTTCTTT.

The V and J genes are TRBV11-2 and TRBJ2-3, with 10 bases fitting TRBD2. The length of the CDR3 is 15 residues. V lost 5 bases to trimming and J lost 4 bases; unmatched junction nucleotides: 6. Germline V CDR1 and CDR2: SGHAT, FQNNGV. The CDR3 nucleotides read TGTGCCAGCAGCACCGGGACTAGCGTTCCAGATACGCAGTATTTT. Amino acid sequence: CASSTGTSVPDTQYF. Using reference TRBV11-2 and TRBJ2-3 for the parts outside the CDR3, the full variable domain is EAGVAQSPRYKIIEKRQSVAFWCNPISGHATLYWYQQILGQGPKLLIQFQNNGVVDDSQLPKDRFSAERLKGVDSTLKIQPAKLEDSAVYLCASSTGTSVPDTQYFGPGTRLTVL.

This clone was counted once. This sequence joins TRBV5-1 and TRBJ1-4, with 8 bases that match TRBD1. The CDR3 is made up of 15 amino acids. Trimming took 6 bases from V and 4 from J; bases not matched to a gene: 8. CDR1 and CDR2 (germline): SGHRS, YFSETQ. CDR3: CASTPGTGLNEKLFF. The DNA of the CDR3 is TGCGCCAGCACCCCCGGGACAGGCCTTAATGAAAAACTGTTTTTT.

CDR3 residues: CASNRQGSNTEAFF. The DNA of the CDR3 is TGTGCCAGCAACCGACAGGGGTCGAACACTGAAGCTTTCTTT. The chain recombines TRBV6-6 with TRBJ1-1, with 8 bases lining up with TRBD1. J lost 1 base, V lost 7 bases, and 5 bases had no gene match. Germline V gene lookup returns CDR1 MNHNY and CDR2 SVGAGI (reference sequence). The CDR3 is 14 amino acids.

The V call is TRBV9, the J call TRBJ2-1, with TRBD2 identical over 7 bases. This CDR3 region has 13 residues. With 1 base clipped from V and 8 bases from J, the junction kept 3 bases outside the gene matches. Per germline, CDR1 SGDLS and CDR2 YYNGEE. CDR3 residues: CASSVTSVDEQFF. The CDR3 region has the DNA TGTGCCAGCAGCGTAACTAGCGTGGATGAGCAGTTCTTC.

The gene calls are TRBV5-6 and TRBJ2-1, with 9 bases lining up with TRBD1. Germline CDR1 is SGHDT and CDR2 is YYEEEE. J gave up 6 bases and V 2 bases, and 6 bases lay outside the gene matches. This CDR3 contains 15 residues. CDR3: CASSFYGTGINEQFF. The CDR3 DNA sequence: TGTGCCAGCAGCTTTTACGGGACAGGGATCAATGAGCAGTTCTTC.

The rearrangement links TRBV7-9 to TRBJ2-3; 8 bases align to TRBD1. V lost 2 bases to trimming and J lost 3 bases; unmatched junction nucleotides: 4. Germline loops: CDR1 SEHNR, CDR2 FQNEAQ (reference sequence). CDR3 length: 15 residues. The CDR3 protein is CASSLSWTGTDTQYF. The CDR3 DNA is TGTGCCAGCAGCTTATCGTGGACAGGGACAGATACGCAGTATTTT.

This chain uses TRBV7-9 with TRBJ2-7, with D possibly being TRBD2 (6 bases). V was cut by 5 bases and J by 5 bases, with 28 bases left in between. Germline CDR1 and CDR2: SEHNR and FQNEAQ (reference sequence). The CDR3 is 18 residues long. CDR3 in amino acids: CASSHSTTGTALGNEQYF. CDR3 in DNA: TGTGCCAGCAGCCACTCGACAACGGGGACTGCACTTGGGAACGAGCAGTACTTC.

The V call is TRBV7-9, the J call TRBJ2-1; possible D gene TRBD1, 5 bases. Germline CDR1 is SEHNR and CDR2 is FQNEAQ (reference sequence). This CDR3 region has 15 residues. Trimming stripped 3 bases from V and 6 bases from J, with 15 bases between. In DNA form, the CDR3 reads TGTGCCAGCAGCTTTGACAGCGAAGTCCTCAATGAGCAGTTCTTC. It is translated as CASSFDSEVLNEQFF.

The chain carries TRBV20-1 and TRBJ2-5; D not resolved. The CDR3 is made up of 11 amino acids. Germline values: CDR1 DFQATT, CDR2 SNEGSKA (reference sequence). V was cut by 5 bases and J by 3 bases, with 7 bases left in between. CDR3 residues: CSALVEETQYF. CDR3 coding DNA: TGCAGTGCTCTGGTAGAAGAGACCCAGTACTTC.

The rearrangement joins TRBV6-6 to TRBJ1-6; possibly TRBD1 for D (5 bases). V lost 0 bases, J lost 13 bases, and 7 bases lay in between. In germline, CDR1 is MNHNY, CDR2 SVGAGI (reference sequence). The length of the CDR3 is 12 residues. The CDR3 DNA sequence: TGTGCCAGCAGTTACTCGGCAGGGCCCCTCCACTTT. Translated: CASSYSAGPLHF.

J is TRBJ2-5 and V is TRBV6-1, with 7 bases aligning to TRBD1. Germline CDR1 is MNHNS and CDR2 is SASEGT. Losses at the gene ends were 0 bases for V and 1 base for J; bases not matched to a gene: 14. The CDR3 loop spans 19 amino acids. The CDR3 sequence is CASSEAHGPATGPQETQYF. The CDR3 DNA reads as TGTGCCAGCAGTGAAGCCCATGGCCCCGCGACAGGGCCCCAAGAGACCCAGTACTTC.

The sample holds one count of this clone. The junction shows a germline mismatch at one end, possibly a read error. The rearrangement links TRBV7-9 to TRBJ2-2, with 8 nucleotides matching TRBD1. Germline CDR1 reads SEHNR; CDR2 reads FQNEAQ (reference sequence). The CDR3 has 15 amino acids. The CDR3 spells CSSSSRDRYTGELFF. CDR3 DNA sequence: TGTTCCAGCAGCTCCCGGGACAGGTACACCGGGGAGCTGTTTTTT.

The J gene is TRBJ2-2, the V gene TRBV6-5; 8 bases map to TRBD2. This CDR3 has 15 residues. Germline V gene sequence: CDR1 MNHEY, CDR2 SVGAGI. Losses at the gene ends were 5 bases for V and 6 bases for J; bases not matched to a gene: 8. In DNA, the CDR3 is TGTGCCAGCAGTAGGGGACGGGGGGGAGCCGGGGAGCTGTTTTTT. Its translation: CASSRGRGGAGELFF.

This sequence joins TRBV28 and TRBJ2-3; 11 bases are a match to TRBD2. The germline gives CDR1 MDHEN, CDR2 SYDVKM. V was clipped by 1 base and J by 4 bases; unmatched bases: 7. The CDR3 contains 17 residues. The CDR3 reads CASSLSNSGRGADTQYF. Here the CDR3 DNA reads TGTGCCAGCAGTTTATCTAATAGCGGGAGGGGCGCAGATACGCAGTATTTT.

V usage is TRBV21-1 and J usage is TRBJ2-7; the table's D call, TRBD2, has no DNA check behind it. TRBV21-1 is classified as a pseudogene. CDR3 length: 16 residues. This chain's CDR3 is CASSKLQAGFYYEQYF. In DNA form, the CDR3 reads TGTGCCAGCAGCAAGCTTCAAGCGGGATTCTACTACGAGCAGTACTTC.

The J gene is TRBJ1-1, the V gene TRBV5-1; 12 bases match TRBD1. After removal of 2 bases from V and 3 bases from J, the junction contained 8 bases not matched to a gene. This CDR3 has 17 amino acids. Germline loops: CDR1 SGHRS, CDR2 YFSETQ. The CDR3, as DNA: TGCGCCAGCAGCTTTGGTGGGACAGGGGGCGGAGACACTGAAGCTTTCTTT. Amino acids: CASSFGGTGGGDTEAFF.